The 29 T cell receptor beta chains presented below share a single source sample, sequenced in a study of Ad26.COV2.S vaccination and SARS-CoV-2 variants. Treatment noted: around 19 received Ad26.COV2.S at low or high dose, single or two shots; several received placebo; per-sample allocation not given. Day 63 after the first vaccine or placebo injection was the time point for sampling. Generated by immunoSEQ multiplex PCR, the TCRdb table keeps only in-frame clones and is missing some. This sample has around 380,000 clones, with 88% found just once. The sequencing here drew on peripheral blood, taken in a trial of Ad26.COV2.S vaccine versus placebo. These receptor sequences come from a person aged 18-65 years who received the Ad26.COV2.S COVID-19 vaccine or a placebo.

This sequence joins TRBV10-2 and TRBJ2-2; 10 nucleotides align to TRBD1. From germline, CDR1 is WSHSY and CDR2 SAAADI. The trim removed 6 bases at V and 4 bases at J, leaving 5 bases unmatched. CDR3 size: 15 residues. CDR3: CASRGTGVITGELFF. The CDR3 bases are TGCGCCAGCAGAGGGACAGGGGTTATCACCGGGGAGCTGTTTTTT.

V is TRBV5-6 and J is TRBJ1-2; D is unresolved. There are 14 residues in the CDR3. V was clipped by 4 bases and J by 2 bases, with 12 bases between them. Germline-derived CDR1 and CDR2 are SGHDT and YYEEEE. For the CDR3, the DNA is TGTGCCAGCAGCCCATTCGGGCGGAACTATGGCTACACCTTC. This codes for CASSPFGRNYGYTF.

The rearrangement joins TRBV30 to TRBJ1-2; D might be TRBD1 (6 bases). V was shortened by 2 bases and J by 6 bases, with 10 bases between the two germline ends. CDR1 is GTSNPN, CDR2 SVGIG, per germline (reference sequence). This CDR3 region has 12 residues. CDR3 residues: CAWSNRVDGYTF. CDR3 DNA: TGTGCCTGGAGTAACAGGGTGGATGGCTACACCTTC.

The chain has TRBV30 and TRBJ1-2, with TRBD1 identical over 7 bases. CDR1 is GTSNPN and CDR2 is SVGIG in the germline V gene (reference sequence). The CDR3 totals 14 residues. After removal of 1 base from V and 8 bases from J, the junction contained 10 bases not matched to a gene. The CDR3 sequence: CAWSAGGEGGGYTF. Written as DNA, the CDR3 is TGTGCCTGGAGTGCGGGGGGCGAAGGGGGCGGCTACACCTTC.

V usage is TRBV10-3 and J usage is TRBJ2-5; D unclear. The germline V and J ends were trimmed by 4 bases and 5 bases, with 8 bases remaining between them. Germline V gene data show CDR1 as ENHRY and CDR2 as SYGVKD. The CDR3 is 12 residues long. The CDR3 DNA sequence: TGTGCCATCAGTGGGACGAGGGAGACCCAGTACTTC. Translated: CAISGTRETQYF.

The V call is TRBV5-6, the J call TRBJ2-3, with 7 positions matching TRBD2. This CDR3 comprises 15 residues. Germline CDR1 is SGHDT and CDR2 is YYEEEE. The J segment lost 4 bases and the V segment lost 1 base, leaving 6 bases of the junction unmatched. The CDR3, as DNA: TGTGCCAGCAGCTTGTCTGGACTAGGGGCAGATACGCAGTATTTT. It translates to CASSLSGLGADTQYF.

The V and J genes are TRBV3-1 (or the pseudogene TRBV3-2) and TRBJ1-6, with 7 nucleotides matching TRBD1. There are 15 residues in the CDR3. V shed 0 bases, J shed 9 bases, and the junction held 5 bases outside the gene matches. The germline gives CDR1 LGHDT, CDR2 YNNKEL (reference sequence). Here the CDR3 DNA reads TGTGCCAGCAGCCAAGACAGGGGGAGCGCTTCACCCCTCCACTTT. It codes for CASSQDRGSASPLHF.

The J gene is TRBJ2-2, the V gene TRBV6-5; D may be TRBD2 (6 bases). Deletions cut 6 bases from V and 4 bases from J, with 12 bases between. The CDR3 runs 14 residues. CDR1 is MNHEY and CDR2 is SVGAGI in the germline V gene. In DNA, the CDR3 is TGTGCCAGCAGGCCGGGAGTGTTCACCGGGGAGCTGTTTTTT. It yields the protein CASRPGVFTGELFF.

This clone was seen more than once but under ten times. V is TRBV5-1 and J is TRBJ1-1; perhaps TRBD1 as D (5 bases). From germline, CDR1 is SGHRS and CDR2 YFSETQ. V gave up 2 bases and J gave up 8 bases, with 19 bases separating them. The CDR3 contains 15 residues. This CDR3 is CASSFGGLGPQEAFF. The DNA of the CDR3 is TGCGCCAGCAGCTTCGGGGGGTTGGGGCCCCAGGAAGCTTTCTTT.

The chain recombines TRBV7-6 with TRBJ2-1, with D tentatively TRBD2 (5 bases). Per germline, CDR1 SGHVS and CDR2 FNYEAQ. CDR3 length: 15 residues. V dropped 1 base and J dropped 2 bases, with 9 bases sitting between them. The DNA for the CDR3 is TGTGCCAGCAGCTTAGGCCGGGAACCCTACAATGAGCAGTTCTTC. Translating gives CASSLGREPYNEQFF.

The chain employs TRBV10-1 and TRBJ2-3; D unresolved. The CDR3 is 13 amino acids. The V end was cut by 3 bases, the J end by 1 base, with 5 bases between. CDR1 WNHNN and CDR2 SYGVQD come from the germline V gene (reference sequence). The CDR3 region has the DNA TGCGCCAGCAGTGAAAGGGGCACAGATACGCAGTATTTT. Translating it yields CASSERGTDTQYF.

The chain carries TRBV3-1 (or the pseudogene TRBV3-2) and TRBJ2-3; 7 bases fit TRBD2. The CDR3 is made up of 17 amino acids. Germline CDR1 reads LGHDT; CDR2 reads YNNKEL (reference sequence). The V segment lost 0 bases and the J segment 6 bases; nucleotides outside the gene matches: 12. Here the CDR3 reads CASSQDPAGFESDTQYF. CDR3 DNA: TGTGCCAGCAGCCAAGACCCAGCGGGGTTTGAATCGGATACGCAGTATTTT.

This clone turned up a few times. This chain connects TRBV18 to TRBJ1-1; D not certain. Per the germline V gene, CDR1 is KGHSH and CDR2 is LQKENI. The CDR3 sequence is 13 residues long. The V end was cut by 4 bases, the J end by 1 base, with 7 bases between. The CDR3 protein is CASSRTGNTEAFF. Written as DNA, the CDR3 is TGTGCCAGCTCACGGACGGGGAACACTGAAGCTTTCTTT.

CDR3 amino acids: CSVGQGIGNTIYF. The CDR3 region has the DNA TGCAGCGTCGGACAGGGTATTGGAAACACCATATATTTT. J is TRBJ1-3 and V is TRBV29-1; TRBD1 matches at 8 bases. The CDR3 loop spans 13 amino acids. Trimming took 6 bases from V and 3 from J; bases not matched to a gene: 4. Germline CDR1 is SQVTM and CDR2 is ANQGSEA.

The chain recombines TRBV4-1 with TRBJ1-4; D is uncertain. Germline loops: CDR1 MGHRA, CDR2 YSYEKL. This CDR3 region has 16 residues. V was cut by 2 bases and J by 3 bases, with 13 bases left in between. CDR3 DNA sequence: TGCGCCAGCAGCCAAAACCCAGCCGGCTCTAATGAAAAACTGTTTTTT. It codes for CASSQNPAGSNEKLFF.

This clone was recorded once. The rearrangement links TRBV10-3 to TRBJ1-1; TRBD1 aligns across 11 bases. The CDR3 has 14 amino acids. Germline lookup yields CDR1 ENHRY and CDR2 SYGVKD. The V and J ends lost 6 bases and 3 bases, in that order; junction bases with no gene match: 3. The CDR3 DNA reads as TGTGCCATCAGGGGGACAGGGGGGGACACTGAAGCTTTCTTT. It encodes CAIRGTGGDTEAFF.

The V call is TRBV24-1, the J call TRBJ1-4; the D gene is possibly TRBD1 (5 bases). Germline V CDR1 and CDR2: KGHDR, SFDVKD. The CDR3 has 19 amino acids. V was shortened by 0 bases and J by 7 bases, with 23 bases between the two germline ends. CDR3 coding DNA: TGTGCCACCAGTGATTTGCCTTATCCTTTTGGGAAGAGGGGTGAAAAACTGTTTTTT. Protein product: CATSDLPYPFGKRGEKLFF.

V gene TRBV7-2 combines with J gene TRBJ2-3; D not certain. Germline CDR1 and CDR2: SGHTA and FQGNSA. CDR3 length equals 11 residues. Between the trimmed V and J ends, which lost 3 bases and 3 bases, there was a span of 1 base. Here the CDR3 reads CASSLTDTQYF. CDR3 DNA: TGTGCCAGCAGCTTGACAGATACGCAGTATTTT.

The chain carries TRBV11-3 and TRBJ2-1; D ambiguous. The V end was cut by 2 bases, the J end by 5 bases, with 7 bases between. Germline-derived CDR1 and CDR2 are SGHNT and YENEEA. The CDR3 spans 13 residues. CDR3 bases: TGTGCCAGCAGCTTAAGCCAGGACAATGAGCAGTTCTTC. Translating it yields CASSLSQDNEQFF.

Only a few counts were recorded for this clone. For the CDR3, the DNA is TGTGCCAGCAGCCTAGAGGTAGGGCTGGTGTATGGCTACACCTTC. Its translation is CASSLEVGLVYGYTF. This chain uses TRBV28 with TRBJ1-2; D is ambiguous. In germline, CDR1 is MDHEN, CDR2 SYDVKM. With 6 bases removed from V and 5 bases from J, the gap between germline ends came to 19 bases. The CDR3 is made up of 15 amino acids.

The chain joins TRBV11-2 to TRBJ1-1; D ambiguous. Per germline, CDR1 SGHAT and CDR2 FQNNGV. This CDR3 spans 13 amino acids. V was trimmed by 1 base and J by 5 bases, leaving 8 bases between them. The DNA of the CDR3 is TGTGCCAGCAGCTTAGGTTGGGATACTGAAGCTTTCTTT. It codes for CASSLGWDTEAFF.

This chain uses TRBV10-2 with TRBJ1-4; the D gene is possibly TRBD1 (6 bases). Germline V lookup: CDR1 WSHSY, CDR2 SAAADI. V was clipped by 5 bases and J by 8 bases, with 15 bases between them. This CDR3 contains 14 residues. This CDR3 is CASSNQARGEKLFF. DNA of the CDR3: TGCGCCAGCAGTAACCAAGCTAGGGGGGAAAAACTGTTTTTT.

This chain uses TRBV3-1 (or the pseudogene TRBV3-2) with TRBJ1-2; no definite D call. CDR1 is LGHDT and CDR2 is YNNKEL in the germline V gene (reference sequence). This CDR3 has 13 residues. Trimming removed 0 bases at V and 8 bases at J, with 10 bases between. CDR3 region: CASSQEGGSGYTF. CDR3 nucleotides: TGTGCCAGCAGCCAAGAGGGAGGGAGCGGCTACACCTTC.

This clone turned up a few times. The chain has TRBV2 and TRBJ2-5, with no clear D. Germline V gene data show CDR1 as SNHLY and CDR2 as FYNNEI. Trimming stripped 2 bases from V and 5 bases from J, with 9 bases between. The CDR3 has 13 residues. For the CDR3, the DNA is TGTGCCAGCAGTGAATTGGTGCGGGAGACCCAGTACTTC. Protein: CASSELVRETQYF. Drawing the rest from reference TRBV2 and TRBJ2-5, the complete variable domain is EPEVTQTPSHQVTQMGQEVILRCVPISNHLYFYWYRQILGQKVEFLVSFYNNEISEKSEIFDDQFSVERPDGSNFTLKIRSTKLEDSAMYFCASSELVRETQYFGPGTRLLVL.

The chain links TRBV6-6 to TRBJ1-2; D not certain. The CDR3 consists of 13 residues. CDR1 is MNHNY, CDR2 SVGAGI, per germline (reference sequence). V dropped 4 bases and J dropped 4 bases, with 10 bases sitting between them. As DNA, the CDR3 is TGTGCCAGCAGTTCTCAGGAACTCTATGGCTACACCTTC. Translated: CASSSQELYGYTF.

This clone was picked up one time. The chain couples TRBV6-2 or TRBV6-3 to TRBJ1-5; D remains ambiguous. The CDR3 covers 13 residues. Germline V lookup: CDR1 MNHEY, CDR2 SVGEGT. The germline V and J ends were trimmed by 1 base and 4 bases, with 5 bases remaining between them. The CDR3 sequence is CASSYYGNQPQHF. The CDR3 DNA follows: TGTGCCAGCAGTTACTACGGGAATCAGCCCCAGCATTTT.

This clone has more than one count but fewer than ten. The gene calls are TRBV19 and TRBJ2-3; D unclear. Per the germline V gene, CDR1 is LNHDA and CDR2 is SQIVND (reference sequence). Trimming removed 3 bases at V and 4 bases at J, with 8 bases between. The CDR3 is 13 residues long. CDR3 loop: CASSILAADTQYF. The CDR3 DNA is TGTGCCAGTAGTATCCTGGCCGCAGATACGCAGTATTTT.

This sequence joins TRBV3-1 (or the pseudogene TRBV3-2) and TRBJ2-7; perhaps TRBD2 as D (7 bases). This CDR3 is 16 amino acids long. V lost 0 bases, J lost 5 bases, and 17 bases lay in between. Germline V gives CDR1 LGHDT, CDR2 YNNKEL (reference sequence). The CDR3 is CASSQDYEGGPHEQYF. CDR3 DNA: TGTGCCAGCAGCCAAGATTATGAGGGGGGGCCACACGAGCAGTACTTC.

The chain joins TRBV4-1 to TRBJ1-5; D unclear. The CDR3 length is 15 residues. Germline lookup yields CDR1 MGHRA and CDR2 YSYEKL. V lost 1 base and J lost 0, with 7 bases in between. This CDR3 is CASSQGQSSNQPQHF. DNA of the CDR3: TGCGCCAGCAGCCAAGGACAAAGTAGCAATCAGCCCCAGCATTTT.